The 24 T cell receptor beta chains in this list originate from one sample, sequenced in a study of blood T cells in healthy people across ages. Using a J-beta primer mix together with a sample-barcoded 5' primer, a second PCR was run for about 6 to 12 cycles. MiXCR, applied by TCRdb to the 5' RACE reads, yields one record per CDR3 protein. Of around 280,000 distinct CDR3 sequences in the sample, roughly 29% were seen once. The sequenced material came from blood. Receptors originate from a woman in her 70s in good health.

There are a few counts of this clonotype. The gene calls are TRBV21-1 and TRBJ1-1; TRBD1 is the table's D call, not checked against the DNA. TRBV21-1 is tagged as a pseudogene. There are 14 residues in the CDR3. In DNA form, the CDR3 reads TGTACCCACAGCCGGGGACACCTGAACACTGAAGCTTTCTTT. It codes for CTHSRGHLNTEAFF.

V usage is TRBV14 and J usage is TRBJ1-4; 12 nucleotides match TRBD1. This CDR3 is 14 amino acids long. The V gene's germline CDR1 is SGHDN and CDR2 FVKESK. With V trimmed by 10 bases and J by 14 bases, 14 bases remained unmatched. CDR3 nucleotide sequence: TGTGCCACCCACGGGACAGGGGGCAAGGGGTGGCTGTTTTTT. This gives the protein CATHGTGGKGWLFF.

This sequence joins TRBV11-2 and TRBJ2-7; D possibly corresponds to TRBD2 (6 bases). Germline CDR1 is SGHAT and CDR2 is FQNNGV. V was cut by 6 bases and J by 4 bases, with 13 bases left in between. This CDR3 has 13 amino acids. CDR3 sequence (DNA): TGTGCCAGCAGAGCGGACTACTATTACGAGCAGTACTTC. Amino acids: CASRADYYYEQYF.

The V call is TRBV29-1, the J call TRBJ2-7, with 7 bases identical to TRBD1. J gave up 4 bases and V 4 bases, and 22 bases lay outside the gene matches. From germline, CDR1 is SQVTM and CDR2 ANQGSEA. The CDR3 loop spans 18 amino acids. Here the CDR3 DNA reads TGCAGCGTTGCTCCTTACCCGTTACGACCCGGGACAGAGTACGAGCAGTACTTC. The encoded protein is CSVAPYPLRPGTEYEQYF.

Comments on this clonotype: The junction departs from the called germline gene at one end, perhaps through a read error. The chain recombines TRBV5-1 with TRBJ2-5, with D perhaps matching TRBD2 (6 bases). From germline, CDR1 is SGHRS and CDR2 YFSETQ. CDR3 length equals 15 residues. The CDR3 DNA reads TGCACCAGCAGCTTGTCGTCAGCGGGCAAAGAGACCCAGTACTTC. Amino acid sequence: CTSSLSSAGKETQYF.

The CDR3 nucleotides are TGTGCCAGCAGCCCCGGGGGACTTGGACCTAGCACAGATACGCAGTATTTT. Its protein is CASSPGGLGPSTDTQYF. The chain joins TRBV5-6 to TRBJ2-3, with TRBD2 as a possible D gene (6 bases). V dropped 4 bases and J dropped 0 bases, with 18 bases sitting between them. The CDR3 spans 17 residues. In germline, CDR1 is SGHDT, CDR2 YYEEEE.

The chain couples TRBV29-1 to TRBJ2-7; TRBD2 might be the D (5 bases). CDR1 SQVTM and CDR2 ANQGSEA come from the germline V gene. Trimming took 0 bases from V and 5 from J, leaving 8 bases between them. The CDR3 is 12 residues long. CDR3 sequence: CSVEDGGHEQYF. The CDR3 DNA follows: TGCAGCGTTGAAGACGGAGGCCACGAGCAGTACTTC.

This chain connects TRBV7-6 to TRBJ2-5; D possibly uses TRBD1 or TRBD2 (6 bases each). The J call is in doubt because the DNA end fits TRBJ2-1 better. The CDR3 consists of 17 residues. In germline, CDR1 is SGHVS, CDR2 FNYEAQ. DNA of the CDR3: TGTGCCAGCAGCTTACTTATGGGGGGCCAAATCTACAATGAGCAGTTCTTC. Translation gives CASSLLMGGQIYNEQFF.

This clonotype was recorded many times. The chain carries TRBV7-2 and TRBJ1-2; 8 bases are a match to TRBD1. The germline V gene has CDR1 SGHTA and CDR2 FQGNSA. The CDR3 totals 15 residues. The J segment lost 7 bases and the V segment lost 5 bases, leaving 12 bases of the junction unmatched. CDR3 in DNA: TGTGCCAGCAGCCCGAGAGGGTCGGGACAGGCTGGCTACACCTTC. It specifies CASSPRGSGQAGYTF.

The J gene is TRBJ2-1, the V gene TRBV28; 10 nucleotides match TRBD1. Germline V gene data show CDR1 as MDHEN and CDR2 as SYDVKM. V was clipped by 7 bases and J by 5 bases; unmatched bases: 8. The CDR3 has 15 amino acids. The CDR3 sequence: CASIRQGAGNNEQFF. In DNA, the CDR3 is TGTGCCAGCATAAGACAGGGGGCAGGTAACAATGAGCAGTTCTTC.

This clonotype was observed many times. This chain connects TRBV20-1 to TRBJ2-1, with a weak D call TRBD2 (5 bases). The CDR3 totals 12 residues. Germline V lookup: CDR1 DFQATT, CDR2 SNEGSKA (reference sequence). V dropped 4 bases and J dropped 7 bases, with 11 bases sitting between them. CDR3 sequence reads: CSAKFTGNEQFF. The CDR3 DNA follows: TGCAGTGCTAAATTCACGGGAAATGAGCAGTTCTTC.

This clonotype was picked up a small number of times. The chain carries TRBV27 and TRBJ2-5, with 8 nucleotides matching TRBD1. Per the germline V gene, CDR1 is MNHEY and CDR2 is SMNVEV (reference sequence). This CDR3 spans 14 amino acids. V trimming: 6 bases; J trimming: 4 bases; junction bases outside the gene matches: 7. This chain's CDR3 is CASRVQGAGETQYF. The CDR3 region has the DNA TGTGCCAGCAGGGTCCAGGGGGCCGGAGAGACCCAGTACTTC.

Turning to this clonotype: One base away lies a much larger clone, so this may be a sequencing read error. This chain connects TRBV28 to TRBJ2-7; 9 nucleotides match TRBD1. Looked up from germline, CDR1 is MDHEN and CDR2 is SYDVKM. The V and J ends lost 6 bases and 2 bases, in that order; junction bases with no gene match: 2. The CDR3 consists of 13 residues. The DNA of the CDR3 is TGTGCCAGCAGGGGGACAGGGACCTACGAGCAGTACTTC. Its protein product is CASRGTGTYEQYF.

There are a few counts of this clonotype. The genes are TRBV3-1 and TRBJ2-1, with D possibly being TRBD2 (6 bases). Trimming pared 1 base from V and 8 bases from J, leaving 21 bases between. This CDR3 contains 17 residues. Per the germline V gene, CDR1 is LGHDT and CDR2 is YNNKEL (reference sequence). The CDR3 reads CASSQGTWDSPWDEQFF. The CDR3 bases are TGTGCCAGCAGCCAAGGAACCTGGGACTCCCCATGGGATGAGCAGTTCTTC.

This clonotype was detected a few times. The chain links TRBV5-1 to TRBJ2-5; 12 bases line up with TRBD2. The closer fit of TRBJ2-1 to the DNA end suggests the J call may be wrong. The CDR3 extends over 16 amino acids. Germline CDR1 reads SGHRS; CDR2 reads YFSETQ. Written as DNA, the CDR3 is TGCGCCAGCGCCTTACCCCGGACTAGCGGGATTAATGAGCAGTTCTTC. It yields the protein CASALPRTSGINEQFF.

This clonotype has a count of ten or more. This chain links TRBV5-1 with TRBJ2-2; D gene uncertain. V lost 0 bases, J lost 3 bases, and 3 bases lay in between. This CDR3 comprises 13 residues. Germline-derived CDR1 and CDR2 are SGHRS and YFSETQ. CDR3 in DNA: TGCGCCAGCAGCTTGGGGTACACCGGGGAGCTGTTTTTT. This gives the protein CASSLGYTGELFF.

This chain uses TRBV7-2 with TRBJ2-2; no firm D call. This CDR3 spans 13 amino acids. Looked up from germline, CDR1 is SGHTA and CDR2 is FQGNSA. Deletions cut 1 base from V and 7 bases from J, with 7 bases between. The CDR3 spells CASSLDLGGELFF. The CDR3 nucleotides read TGTGCCAGCAGCTTAGATCTTGGCGGGGAGCTGTTTTTT.

The table lists this clonotype with a few counts. The chain is built from TRBV2 and TRBJ1-5, with unresolved D. CDR1 is SNHLY, CDR2 FYNNEI, per germline. Deletions cut 0 bases from V and 5 bases from J, with 8 bases between. This CDR3 contains 14 residues. This CDR3 reads CASSEAGPYQPQHF. The CDR3, as DNA: TGTGCCAGCAGTGAAGCAGGGCCCTATCAGCCCCAGCATTTT.

CDR3 loop: CASKGQGYEQYF. The CDR3 coding sequence is TGTGCCAGCAAGGGGCAGGGCTACGAGCAGTACTTC. V is TRBV6-6 and J is TRBJ2-5, with a tentative D call TRBD1 (5 bases). TRBJ2-7 explains the end of the DNA better; the J call may be wrong. This CDR3 has 12 amino acids. Germline V CDR1 and CDR2: MNHNY, SVGAGI (reference sequence).

This clonotype has a handful of counts. V is TRBV28 and J is TRBJ1-1; maybe TRBD1 (6 bases). The CDR3 totals 17 residues. V was pared by 2 bases and J by 2 bases, with 18 bases between. CDR1 MDHEN and CDR2 SYDVKM come from the germline V gene. CDR3 sequence: CASSLLTLGGRNTEAFF. CDR3 coding DNA: TGTGCCAGCAGTTTACTAACATTGGGGGGCCGCAACACTGAAGCTTTCTTT.

This clonotype has just a few counts. The gene calls are TRBV20-1 and TRBJ2-7; maybe TRBD2 (5 bases). This CDR3 region has 13 residues. Germline V CDR1 and CDR2: DFQATT, SNEGSKA (reference sequence). The germline V and J ends were trimmed by 6 bases and 4 bases, with 16 bases remaining between them. CDR3 bases: TGCAGTGCCCCTCGGACTGATCGTTACGAGCAGTACTTC. Residues: CSAPRTDRYEQYF.

This clonotype was counted at least ten times. The CDR3: CASSLSTGESSPLHF. The CDR3 bases are TGTGCCAGCTCACTCTCGACAGGGGAGAGTTCACCCCTCCACTTT. The chain recombines TRBV18 with TRBJ1-6, with 8 positions matching TRBD1. Losses at the gene ends were 4 bases for V and 9 bases for J; bases not matched to a gene: 8. CDR1 is KGHSH, CDR2 LQKENI, per germline. CDR3 length equals 15 residues.

V and J are TRBV20-1 and TRBJ2-2, with 10 bases that match TRBD2. Germline CDR1 DFQATT, CDR2 SNEGSKA (reference sequence). V lost 6 bases to trimming and J lost 1 base; unmatched junction nucleotides: 5. This CDR3 spans 15 amino acids. The CDR3 DNA is TGCAGTGCGCCCGGACTAGCGGAGAACACCGGGGAGCTGTTTTTT. This encodes CSAPGLAENTGELFF.

This clonotype was detected only a few times. The rearrangement joins TRBV12-3 or TRBV12-4 to TRBJ2-6; D remains unclear. Trimming removed 3 bases at V and 0 bases at J, with 6 bases between. CDR3 length equals 15 residues. This chain's CDR3 is CASSFDSSGANVLTF. In nucleotides, the CDR3 is TGTGCCAGCAGTTTCGACTCCTCTGGGGCCAACGTCCTGACTTTC.